What follows are 9 T cell receptor beta chains derived from one specimen sequenced in a study of OX40 agonist ivuxolimab in advanced cancers. The library was generated by the immunoSEQ multiplex PCR assay. TCRdb took over this immuneACCESS table, retaining in-frame rearrangements with V and J assigned. Such tables are incomplete; in checked studies, under half of the missing clones stem from an unresolved V gene, and the remainder is unexplained. The sample includes 69,000 or so clones, with approximately 81% observed a single time. The ten biggest clones cover about 0.76% of the sample. The source was CD4+ or CD8+ T cells sorted from blood, collected in a trial of the OX40 agonist ivuxolimab. These TCRs come from an adult with an advanced solid tumor such as melanoma, head and neck, liver or kidney cancer.

The chain joins TRBV5-4 to TRBJ1-2; TRBD1 is a possible D gene (5 bases). The length of the CDR3 is 13 residues. Germline CDR1 reads SGHNT; CDR2 reads YYREEE (reference sequence). V dropped 1 base and J dropped 7 bases, with 11 bases sitting between them. The CDR3 DNA is TGTGCCAGCAGCTTGAAAGGGGCAGGTGGCTACACCTTC. This gives the protein CASSLKGAGGYTF.

J is TRBJ2-7 and V is TRBV11-3, with D possibly matching TRBD1 (6 bases). The CDR3 sequence is 13 residues long. V was shortened by 5 bases and J by 2 bases, with 10 bases between the two germline ends. Germline assignment: CDR1 SGHNT and CDR2 YENEEA. Here the CDR3 DNA reads TGTGCCAGCAGCCTGACAGGAGCCTACGAGCAGTACTTC. Translated: CASSLTGAYEQYF.

A few counts support this clone. The V and J genes are TRBV5-1 and TRBJ2-5; D not certain. The CDR3 has 14 amino acids. The germline V gene encodes CDR1 SGHRS and CDR2 YFSETQ. The V and J ends lost 2 bases and 1 base respectively, with 9 bases between them. Here the CDR3 DNA reads TGCGCCAGCAGCTTAGGGTACAGCCAAGAGACCCAGTACTTC. It codes for CASSLGYSQETQYF.

This chain connects TRBV19 to TRBJ1-4, with TRBD1 matching 7 bases. Trimming at V came to 9 bases and at J to 4 bases, leaving 11 bases not matched to a gene. The CDR3 is 15 residues long. Germline V gene data show CDR1 as LNHDA and CDR2 as SQIVND (reference sequence). In nucleotides, the CDR3 is TGTGCCAGCGCAAATCAGGGACAGAGTAATGAAAAACTGTTTTTT. Translated, it gives CASANQGQSNEKLFF.

There are a few counts of this clone. This chain joins TRBV18 and TRBJ1-1, with D possibly matching TRBD1 (6 bases). Germline V gene data show CDR1 as KGHSH and CDR2 as LQKENI. V gave up 3 bases and J gave up 4 bases, with 12 bases separating them. The CDR3 spans 14 residues. The CDR3: CASSPNRVGTEAFF. CDR3 nucleotides: TGTGCCAGCTCACCTAACAGGGTGGGCACTGAAGCTTTCTTT.

CDR3 DNA: TGCGCCAGCAGCTTGGCCGTCTGGGGTAGGGGGAACACTGAAGCTTTCTTT. It is translated as CASSLAVWGRGNTEAFF. The gene calls are TRBV5-1 and TRBJ1-1; TRBD1 might be the D (5 bases). From germline, CDR1 is SGHRS and CDR2 YFSETQ. This CDR3 spans 17 amino acids. Between the trimmed V and J ends, which lost 0 bases and 1 base, there was a span of 16 bases.

Remarks on this clone: This specimen includes other DNA sequences encoding the same CDR3. The chain has TRBV30 and TRBJ2-7; D is possibly TRBD2 (7 bases). The V and J ends lost 0 bases and 0 bases respectively, with 9 bases between them. In germline, CDR1 is GTSNPN, CDR2 SVGIG (reference sequence). This CDR3 has 14 residues. The CDR3 coding sequence is TGTGCCTGGAGTGTAGGGGGGGGCTCCTACGAGCAGTACTTC. It yields the protein CAWSVGGGSYEQYF.

The genes are TRBV2 and TRBJ1-5; unclear D gene. Germline V CDR1 and CDR2: SNHLY, FYNNEI. The CDR3 is made up of 13 amino acids. Trimming removed 5 bases at V and 4 bases at J, with 9 bases between. The CDR3 reads CASSRDVNQPQHF. CDR3 nucleotide sequence: TGTGCCAGCAGTCGGGATGTAAATCAGCCCCAGCATTTT.

The table lists this clone with a few counts. This chain joins TRBV4-2 and TRBJ1-2; unclear D gene. The ends were cut back, 4 bases at V and 5 bases at J, with 11 bases in the middle. Germline CDR1 and CDR2: LGHNA and YNFKEQ. The CDR3 sequence is 13 residues long. The CDR3 DNA reads TGTGCCAGCAGCCCCAACGAGGGTTATGGCTACACCTTC. Translated: CASSPNEGYGYTF.